Below, 19 T cell receptor beta chains from the same sample are listed, as sequenced in a study of T cells in Graves' hyperthyroidism and ophthalmopathy (dated by TCRdb to between 2018 and 2021). Libraries were constructed by multiplex PCR. The sequencer listed for this sample is Illumina HiSeq 2000. The TCR beta CDR3 regions were amplified from RNA transcripts. For the first round of RT-PCR on the TCR CDR3, the HTBI primer set was used together with the Qiagen OneStep RT-PCR kit. Using fastp trimming at Q25 and MiXCR clonotype assembly, TCRdb reanalyzed the public sequencing data and kept in-frame beta chains. Each CDR3 protein gets just one entry, which takes the most common genes and DNA from the rows behind it. Across this sample there are about 690,000 distinct CDR3 sequences, with 15% to 20% seen only once. Around 15% of the sample goes to the ten largest clones. Sequenced input: blood. These receptors were obtained from a middle-aged man with Graves' hyperthyroidism.

This clonotype was seen at least ten times. This chain connects TRBV28 to TRBJ2-1; D possibly corresponds to TRBD1 (5 bases). The germline CDR1 and CDR2 sequences are MDHEN and SYDVKM. Between the trimmed V and J ends, which lost 2 bases and 4 bases, there was a span of 6 bases. The CDR3 runs 13 residues. The CDR3 sequence is CASSLRQYNEQFF. CDR3 DNA sequence: TGTGCCAGCAGTTTAAGACAGTACAATGAGCAGTTCTTC.

This clonotype has a count of ten or more. This chain joins TRBV9 and TRBJ2-2; 14 nucleotides line up with TRBD2. Germline V gene sequence: CDR1 SGDLS, CDR2 YYNGEE. V lost 3 bases to trimming and J lost 7 bases; unmatched junction nucleotides: 2. The length of the CDR3 is 15 residues. This chain's CDR3 is CASSAGLAGVGELFF. The CDR3 DNA reads as TGTGCCAGCAGCGCGGGACTAGCGGGAGTCGGGGAGCTGTTTTTT.

This clonotype was observed many times. The chain joins TRBV7-9 to TRBJ1-2; no reliable D call. The CDR3 is 14 amino acids. V shed 2 bases and J shed 3 bases, with 10 bases lying between them. Germline V gene sequence: CDR1 SEHNR, CDR2 FQNEAQ (reference sequence). The CDR3 is CASSLRGSYYGYTF. The DNA of the CDR3 is TGTGCCAGCAGCTTACGGGGAAGTTACTATGGCTACACCTTC.

In this sample, this clonotype turned up many times. The chain carries TRBV7-9 and TRBJ2-1, with D tentatively TRBD1 or TRBD2 (5 bases each). The CDR3 has 16 residues. V was pared by 4 bases and J by 2 bases, with 15 bases between. Germline lookup yields CDR1 SEHNR and CDR2 FQNEAQ (reference sequence). The CDR3, as DNA: TGTGCCAGCAGCTGGGTGGGGACGGTCGCCTACAATGAGCAGTTCTTC. The encoded protein is CASSWVGTVAYNEQFF.

At least ten counts were recorded for this clonotype. The chain combines TRBV2 with TRBJ1-5; tentatively, D is TRBD1 (5 bases). V lost 7 bases and J lost 0, with 13 bases in between. Per the germline V gene, CDR1 is SNHLY and CDR2 is FYNNEI. This CDR3 has 15 residues. The DNA of the CDR3 is TGTGCCAGCAAGAGGGGTGGGTATAGCAATCAGCCCCAGCATTTT. Its translation is CASKRGGYSNQPQHF.

V is TRBV28 and J is TRBJ2-7, with D perhaps matching TRBD1 (5 bases). Deletions cut 6 bases from V and 2 bases from J, with 14 bases between. Germline V gene lookup returns CDR1 MDHEN and CDR2 SYDVKM. The CDR3 sequence is 14 residues long. CDR3 amino acids: CASRPTGLTYEQYF. CDR3 nucleotides: TGTGCCAGCAGACCAACAGGTTTAACCTACGAGCAGTACTTC.

This clonotype was counted ten times or more. The gene calls are TRBV16 and TRBJ1-2; 10 positions agree with TRBD1. V trimming: 2 bases; J trimming: 7 bases; junction bases outside the gene matches: 7. Germline CDR1 is KGHSY and CDR2 is FQNENV. This CDR3 is built from 15 residues. The CDR3 sequence: CASSQRGQGSFGYTF. CDR3 bases: TGTGCCAGCAGCCAAAGGGGACAGGGGTCGTTTGGCTACACCTTC.

This clonotype has just a few counts. The chain recombines TRBV20-1 with TRBJ2-7; D unresolved. Germline V CDR1 and CDR2: DFQATT, SNEGSKA (reference sequence). This CDR3 spans 12 amino acids. Trimming left V 0 bases short and J 2 bases short, with 5 bases between. The CDR3 loop is CSARELPYEQYF. CDR3 coding DNA: TGCAGTGCTAGAGAGCTCCCCTACGAGCAGTACTTC.

This clonotype was counted at least ten times. The chain links TRBV19 to TRBJ2-7, with TRBD2 matching 7 bases. CDR1 LNHDA and CDR2 SQIVND come from the germline V gene (reference sequence). The CDR3 covers 14 residues. V dropped 5 bases and J dropped 2; count of bases not matched to a gene: 6. The CDR3 DNA is TGTGCCAGTAGTCATCCGGGACTACCCTACGAGCAGTACTTC. This encodes CASSHPGLPYEQYF.

About this clonotype itself: A much larger clone differs by one base, so this may be a read error. The CDR3 DNA sequence: TGTGCCTGCAGCCTACAACAGAGCTCCTATAATTCACCCCTCCACTTT. Protein: CACSLQQSSYNSPLHF. This chain joins TRBV6-2 or TRBV6-3 and TRBJ1-6; the D is unclear. Germline-derived CDR1 and CDR2 are MNHEY and SVGEGT. This CDR3 region has 16 residues.

In its sample, this clonotype was seen many times. The chain couples TRBV7-2 to TRBJ2-2; D is perhaps TRBD1 (5 bases). Trimming removed 2 bases at V and 6 bases at J, with 10 bases between. Germline lookup yields CDR1 SGHTA and CDR2 FQGNSA. The CDR3 loop spans 14 amino acids. As DNA, the CDR3 is TGTGCCAGCAGCTTAACTTTAGGGGCCGGGGAGCTGTTTTTT. Its protein product is CASSLTLGAGELFF.

This clonotype was recorded many times. The chain combines TRBV30 with TRBJ2-2; no definite D call. The CDR3 is 12 residues long. The V end lost 1 base, the J end lost 4 bases, and 4 bases lay between the germline ends. Germline V gene lookup returns CDR1 GTSNPN and CDR2 SVGIG (reference sequence). This CDR3 is CAWSELTGELFF. The CDR3 bases are TGTGCCTGGAGTGAACTCACCGGGGAGCTGTTTTTT.

This chain connects TRBV27 to TRBJ2-1; 10 nucleotides match TRBD1. The CDR3 is 18 residues long. With V trimmed by 5 bases and J by 9 bases, 19 bases remained unmatched. The germline V gene has CDR1 MNHEY and CDR2 SMNVEV (reference sequence). CDR3 DNA: TGTGCCAGCAGTCCTGTCCTCGCCGGGACAGGGGATAGCAGTGAGCAGTTCTTC. Its protein product is CASSPVLAGTGDSSEQFF.

This clonotype has a count of ten or more. The gene calls are TRBV2 and TRBJ2-3; 7 positions agree with TRBD1. V was pared by 10 bases and J by 0 bases, with 4 bases of the junction left unmatched. This CDR3 spans 13 amino acids. From germline, CDR1 is SNHLY and CDR2 FYNNEI. CDR3 protein: CAIGDSSTDTQYF. The CDR3 DNA reads as TGTGCCATAGGGGACAGCAGCACAGATACGCAGTATTTT.

The chain carries TRBV20-1 and TRBJ2-1; D uncertain. Germline CDR1 is DFQATT and CDR2 is SNEGSKA (reference sequence). With 0 bases removed from V and 5 bases from J, the gap between germline ends came to 8 bases. The CDR3 totals 13 residues. Written as DNA, the CDR3 is TGCAGTGCTAGAGACGTTCAGCACAATGAGCAGTTCTTC. This codes for CSARDVQHNEQFF.

The table lists this clonotype with a few counts. The V and J genes are TRBV7-2 and TRBJ2-2; D is perhaps TRBD1 (6 bases). V was cut by 5 bases and J by 1 base, with 11 bases left in between. Germline lookup yields CDR1 SGHTA and CDR2 FQGNSA. The CDR3 covers 15 residues. CDR3 nucleotide sequence: TGTGCCAGCAGCCCAGGGGACGGGAACACCGGGGAGCTGTTTTTT. Its translation: CASSPGDGNTGELFF.

The rearrangement joins TRBV2 to TRBJ2-7; 10 positions match TRBD2. Per germline, CDR1 SNHLY and CDR2 FYNNEI. CDR3 length: 16 residues. The V segment lost 5 bases and the J segment 7 bases; nucleotides outside the gene matches: 14. The CDR3 spells CASSLWTSGVSGEQYF. CDR3 nucleotide sequence: TGTGCCAGCAGTCTGTGGACTAGCGGAGTCTCAGGGGAGCAGTACTTC.

This clonotype has ten or more counts. The chain uses TRBV7-9 and TRBJ2-5, with 9 bases matching TRBD2. V lost 5 bases to trimming and J lost 4 bases; unmatched junction nucleotides: 5. Per the germline V gene, CDR1 is SEHNR and CDR2 is FQNEAQ (reference sequence). The length of the CDR3 is 14 residues. Here the CDR3 reads CASSRPGLAETQYF. In DNA form, the CDR3 reads TGTGCCAGCAGCAGACCGGGACTAGCAGAGACCCAGTACTTC.

This clonotype was recorded many times. The chain links TRBV25-1 to TRBJ2-7, with TRBD1 matching over 9 bases. CDR1 and CDR2 from the germline V gene are MGHDK and SYGVNS. The CDR3 runs 14 residues. After removal of 8 bases from V and 3 bases from J, the junction contained 8 bases not matched to a gene. The CDR3 here is CASGTGTRIYEQYF. The CDR3 region has the DNA TGTGCCAGCGGGACAGGGACGAGGATCTACGAGCAGTACTTC.